One sample yielded the 18 T cell receptor beta chains listed below, sequenced in a study of shared clonotypes between healthy human individuals. Produced via immunoSEQ multiplex PCR; TCRdb's table is partial and in-frame only. Here the sample spans about 1.1 million clones, more than 75% being singletons. Specimen: memory CD4+ T cells from PBMCs. The subset here: CD45RA-negative fraction. The receptors were sampled from a man younger than 35 in good health. Some clones in this sample may be carry-over from other donors' samples.

The chain has TRBV27 and TRBJ1-2; D remains unclear. Germline CDR1 is MNHEY and CDR2 is SMNVEV (reference sequence). V was pared by 2 bases and J by 4 bases, with 5 bases between. CDR3 length: 12 amino acids. Here the CDR3 DNA reads TGTGCCAGCAGTTTAGCCGGCTATGGCTACACCTTC. The encoded protein is CASSLAGYGYTF.

This clone was picked up one time. The chain employs TRBV6-1 and TRBJ1-5; no clear D. This CDR3 is 14 amino acids long. Trimming removed 2 bases at V and 0 bases at J, with 5 bases between. Germline CDR1 MNHNS, CDR2 SASEGT. CDR3 in DNA: TGTGCCAGCAGTGAATCATATAGCAATCAGCCCCAGCATTTT. Translation: CASSESYSNQPQHF.

This chain joins TRBV28 and TRBJ2-3; 7 nucleotides align to TRBD2. V gave up 8 bases and J gave up 1 base; unmatched junction bases: 3. There are 13 residues in the CDR3. Germline V gene data show CDR1 as MDHEN and CDR2 as SYDVKM. CDR3 sequence (DNA): TGTGCCAGCGGTACTAGCGGCACAGATACGCAGTATTTT. Translated: CASGTSGTDTQYF.

On this clone itself: Since a much larger clone is just one base distant, this may be a read error. Within the sample, other DNA sequences also encode this same CDR3. The chain joins TRBV28 to TRBJ2-7, with D possibly TRBD1 on 5 matching bases. Germline V CDR1 and CDR2: MDHEN, SYDVKM. The CDR3 is made up of 12 amino acids. Trimming left V 2 bases short and J 3 bases short, with 5 bases between. The CDR3 bases are TGTGCCAGCAGTTTAAGGGGCTACGAGCAGTACTTC. Its protein is CASSLRGYEQYF.

The V and J genes are TRBV30 and TRBJ1-3, with D tentatively TRBD1 (6 bases). This CDR3 contains 16 residues. V lost 3 bases, J lost 2 bases, and 17 bases lay in between. Germline CDR1 reads GTSNPN; CDR2 reads SVGIG (reference sequence). The CDR3 reads CAWRNYRGGAGNTIYF. The CDR3 nucleotides are TGTGCCTGGAGGAACTACCGGGGGGGCGCTGGAAACACCATATATTTT.

This chain uses TRBV5-1 with TRBJ2-4; 9 bases are shared with TRBD1. The CDR3 length is 15 residues. J lost 4 bases, V lost 2 bases, and 4 bases had no gene match. Germline loops: CDR1 SGHRS, CDR2 YFSETQ. As DNA, the CDR3 is TGCGCCAGCAGCTTCACCGGGACAGGGAAAAACATTCAGTACTTC. Encoded protein: CASSFTGTGKNIQYF.

This chain uses TRBV19 with TRBJ1-3; D ambiguous. Germline assignment: CDR1 LNHDA and CDR2 SQIVND (reference sequence). The V gene lost 1 base and the J gene lost 4 bases, with 11 bases spanning the gap. The CDR3 has 15 amino acids. Written as DNA, the CDR3 is TGTGCCAGTAGTATAGGAGGGTTCGGCGGAAACACCATATATTTT. Its translation: CASSIGGFGGNTIYF.

The chain recombines TRBV19 with TRBJ1-1, with D uncertain. V was cut by 4 bases and J by 5 bases, with 5 bases left in between. Germline V CDR1 and CDR2: LNHDA, SQIVND (reference sequence). CDR3 size: 11 residues. The CDR3 here is CASSRWTEAFF. DNA of the CDR3: TGTGCCAGTAGTAGGTGGACTGAAGCTTTCTTT.

V is TRBV30 and J is TRBJ2-1; D remains unclear. Germline assignment: CDR1 GTSNPN and CDR2 SVGIG (reference sequence). This CDR3 is 13 amino acids long. V was trimmed by 4 bases and J by 9 bases, leaving 16 bases between them. The CDR3 DNA reads as TGTGCCTGGAACACGAGGCTCCCTGGTGAGCAGTTCTTC. It is translated as CAWNTRLPGEQFF.

The chain carries TRBV15 and TRBJ2-7; 10 nucleotides align to TRBD1. CDR3 length: 17 amino acids. The V and J ends lost 9 bases and 9 bases, in that order; junction bases with no gene match: 23. The germline V gene has CDR1 LNHNV and CDR2 YYDKDF (reference sequence). The CDR3 DNA follows: TGTGCCACGGGTGCGGGCCGTACCGGGACAGGGGCTGAAAGGCAGTACTTC. It translates to CATGAGRTGTGAERQYF.

The gene calls are TRBV9 and TRBJ2-1, with D hard to call. The CDR3 covers 14 residues. Deletions cut 4 bases from V and 4 bases from J, with 12 bases between. Germline loops: CDR1 SGDLS, CDR2 YYNGEE. The CDR3 spells CASSLVATYNEQFF. The CDR3 DNA reads TGTGCCAGCAGCCTCGTGGCTACTTACAATGAGCAGTTCTTC.

The gene calls are TRBV27 and TRBJ2-7; the match to TRBD1 covers 7 bases. The V gene's germline CDR1 is MNHEY and CDR2 SMNVEV (reference sequence). V was pared by 6 bases and J by 3 bases, with 2 bases of the junction left unmatched. The CDR3 totals 12 residues. CDR3 nucleotide sequence: TGTGCCAGCAGGGGGGACAGCTACGAGCAGTACTTC. Translation: CASRGDSYEQYF.

This clone was observed once. This chain uses TRBV6-5 with TRBJ1-1, with D perhaps matching TRBD1 (5 bases). The CDR3 is made up of 15 amino acids. Trimming took 5 bases from V and 1 from J, leaving 14 bases between them. CDR1 is MNHEY, CDR2 SVGAGI, per germline. DNA of the CDR3: TGTGCCAGCAGTCCTGGGGAGGGGAAGAACACTGAAGCTTTCTTT. Residues: CASSPGEGKNTEAFF.

This clone was recorded only once. Within the sample, other DNA sequences also encode this same CDR3. This sequence joins TRBV28 and TRBJ2-7; no clear D. Germline V gene lookup returns CDR1 MDHEN and CDR2 SYDVKM. This CDR3 has 12 amino acids. Trimming removed 4 bases from V and 2 bases from J, with 6 bases in between. In nucleotides, the CDR3 is TGTGCCAGCAGTTCCGTAACCTACGAGCAGTACTTC. It is translated as CASSSVTYEQYF.

This chain joins TRBV27 and TRBJ2-7; TRBD2 aligns across 7 bases. V shed 7 bases, J shed 6 bases, and the junction held 15 bases outside the gene matches. The CDR3 runs 15 residues. Looked up from germline, CDR1 is MNHEY and CDR2 is SMNVEV (reference sequence). The CDR3 nucleotides read TGTGCCAGCACCTCACTGGGGGGGAACAGAGGCGAGCAGTACTTC. Translation gives CASTSLGGNRGEQYF.

The J gene is TRBJ1-2, the V gene TRBV29-1, with no clear D. The germline CDR1 and CDR2 sequences are SQVTM and ANQGSEA. V was shortened by 7 bases and J by 1 base, with 13 bases between the two germline ends. The CDR3 consists of 13 residues. The CDR3 bases are TGCAGCGCCCTGGACGGACTTAACTATGGCTACACCTTC. This translates into CSALDGLNYGYTF. Combining the CDR3 with reference TRBV29-1 and TRBJ1-2 gives the whole variable domain SAVISQKPSRDICQRGTSLTIQCQVDSQVTMMFWYRQQPGQSLTLIATANQGSEATYESGFVIDKFPISRPNLTFSTLTVSNMSPEDSSIYLCSALDGLNYGYTFGSGTRLTVV.

The rearrangement links TRBV4-1 to TRBJ1-5, with 8 bases fitting TRBD1. The trim removed 3 bases at V and 6 bases at J, leaving 7 bases unmatched. The CDR3 sequence is 15 residues long. Germline V gives CDR1 MGHRA, CDR2 YSYEKL. CDR3 nucleotides: TGCGCCAGCAGCCAGACAGGGGACTGGACTCAGCCCCAGCATTTT. The encoded protein is CASSQTGDWTQPQHF.

The V call is TRBV28, the J call TRBJ2-7; D perhaps matches TRBD1 (5 bases). V lost 6 bases to trimming and J lost 4 bases, with 19 bases between them. The CDR3 has 15 amino acids. CDR1 is MDHEN, CDR2 SYDVKM, per germline. CDR3 sequence reads: CASSHRRQRTYEQYF. In nucleotides, the CDR3 is TGTGCCAGCAGCCACCGACGACAGAGAACGTACGAGCAGTACTTC.